This TCR beta chain appears in the sequencing data of a study of T cells in narcolepsy. On the study more broadly: Donors had narcolepsy type 1 or type 2, or were healthy controls.

This table comes from immunoSEQ multiplex PCR, and its TCRdb copy is limited to in-frame clones, with some not included. The data hold approximately 30,000 clones, with about nine tenths observed a single time. About this clone itself: Its antigen is unidentified.

Study-level findings and limits: Autoreactive clonotypes reportedly recurred in blood of same and different patients, not controls. HCRT-specific and TRIB2-specific autoreactive clonotypes appeared among same-patient CSF and blood CD4+ clonotypes.

Trimming left V 6 bases short and J 1 base short, with 10 bases between. The CDR3 contains 13 residues. The germline gives CDR1 SGHRS, CDR2 YFSETQ. The material sequenced was CD45RA- memory CD4+ T cells from PBMCs. The TCR comes from a human donor with narcolepsy. The rearrangement links TRBV5-1 to TRBJ2-5; a weak D match, TRBD2 (6 bases). CDR3 sequence reads: CASTLASQETQYF. The CDR3 DNA sequence: TGCGCCAGCACGCTAGCGAGCCAAGAGACCCAGTACTTC. The variable domain in full, with the rest retrieved from reference TRBV5-1 and TRBJ2-5, is KAGVTQTPRYLIKTRGQQVTLSCSPISGHRSVSWYQQTPGQGLQFLFEYFSETQRNKGNFPGRFSGRQFSNSRSEMNVSTLELGDSALYLCASTLASQETQYFGPGTRLLVL.